This TCR beta chain was recovered during a study of CD8 T cells in ankylosing spondylitis. Study results and caveats: Seemingly distinctive of ankylosing spondylitis blood was a TCR beta motif formed by eight highly homologous variants. Disease-linked clones bore a CD8+ phenotype, appearing relatively rarely in peripheral blood. The clones that were linked to disease were reported to be significantly enriched in matched synovial fluid samples from ankylosing spondylitis patients.

This clonotype was seen ten or more times. Its cognate antigen is unknown. TCRdb ran MiXCR on the 5' RACE reads and lists one entry per CDR3 protein. The sample lists 800,000 to 900,000 distinct CDR3 sequences, roughly 12% seen once, with 0.51% in the top ten. Material for sequencing was blood, either unsorted or a sorted T cell fraction (not recorded which). This clonotype originated in a male donor with ankylosing spondylitis.

CDR3 nucleotides: TGCAGTGCTAGGGTCAGAGCCACAGATACGCAGTATTTT. Protein sequence: CSARVRATDTQYF. The V and J genes are TRBV20-1 and TRBJ2-3; D unclear. The CDR3 is 13 amino acids. Trimming removed 3 bases from V and 2 bases from J, with 9 bases in between. The germline V gene has CDR1 DFQATT and CDR2 SNEGSKA (reference sequence).